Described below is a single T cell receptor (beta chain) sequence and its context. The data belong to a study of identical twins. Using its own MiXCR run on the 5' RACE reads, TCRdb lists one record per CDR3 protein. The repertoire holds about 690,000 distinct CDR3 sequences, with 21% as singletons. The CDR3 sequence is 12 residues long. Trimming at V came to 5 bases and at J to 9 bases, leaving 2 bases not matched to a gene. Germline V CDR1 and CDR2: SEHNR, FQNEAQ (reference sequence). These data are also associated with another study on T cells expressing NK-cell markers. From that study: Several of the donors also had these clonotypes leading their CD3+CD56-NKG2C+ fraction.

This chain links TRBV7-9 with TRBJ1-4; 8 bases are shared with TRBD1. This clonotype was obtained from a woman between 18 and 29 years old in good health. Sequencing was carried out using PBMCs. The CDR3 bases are TGTGCCAGCAGCGGGGACAGGAAAAAACTGTTTTTT. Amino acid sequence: CASSGDRKKLFF. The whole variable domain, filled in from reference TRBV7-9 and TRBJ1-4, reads DTGVSQNPRHKITKRGQNVTFRCDPISEHNRLYWYRQTLGQGPEFLTYFQNEAQLEKSRLLSDRFSAERPKGSFSTLEIQRTEQGDSAMYLCASSGDRKKLFFGSGTQLSVL.